These 16 T cell receptor beta chains were all obtained from the same sample, sequenced in a study of blood T cell repertoires in COVID-19 (dated by TCRdb to about 2020). The receptor library was made with the immunoSEQ multiplex PCR assay. Held by TCRdb, this immuneACCESS table contains in-frame sequences only and omits some clones. Under half of the omission traces to an unresolved V gene where checked; the cause of the rest is unknown. Here the sample has 45,000 to 55,000 clones; 84% occur a single time. The leading ten clones occupy approximately 1.4% of the sample. Source material: peripheral blood. These receptors all stem from a man aged 50 to 60 with acute or convalescent COVID-19.

The rearrangement uses TRBV6-6 and TRBJ2-3; 8 bases line up with TRBD2. This CDR3 is built from 16 residues. The junction had 8 bases not matched to a gene; V was cut back by 4 bases and J by 2 bases. Per the germline V gene, CDR1 is MNHNY and CDR2 is SVGAGI (reference sequence). The CDR3 is CASSSLAGPLTDTQYF. Written as DNA, the CDR3 is TGTGCCAGCAGTTCCTTAGCGGGACCACTCACAGATACGCAGTATTTT.

The chain uses TRBV6-5 and TRBJ2-1, with TRBD1 matching over 9 bases. This CDR3 contains 12 residues. Losses at the gene ends were 11 bases for V and 2 bases for J; bases not matched to a gene: 1. Per germline, CDR1 MNHEY and CDR2 SVGAGI. The CDR3 DNA follows: TGTGCCGGGACAGGGACCTACAATGAGCAGTTCTTC. The encoded protein is CAGTGTYNEQFF.

About this clone itself: Mismatch with germline at one junction end may stem from a read error. The CDR3 loop reads CASSLGTGSGRAKNGYTF. The DNA for the CDR3 is TGTGCCAGCAGTTTAGGGACAGGTTCCGGTCGGGCAAAAAATGGCTACACCTTC. This chain uses TRBV11-2 with TRBJ1-2, with 8 nucleotides matching TRBD1. CDR1 SGHAT and CDR2 FQNNGV come from the germline V gene. The CDR3 runs 18 residues.

This chain connects TRBV24-1 to TRBJ2-7, with D perhaps matching TRBD1 (7 bases). V lost 9 bases to trimming and J lost 2 bases, with 16 bases between them. Germline CDR1 KGHDR, CDR2 SFDVKD. The CDR3 totals 14 residues. The DNA for the CDR3 is TGTGCCACCGCAGGGGGGACAGTTCCCTACGAGCAGTACTTC. Its protein product is CATAGGTVPYEQYF.

The rearrangement links TRBV4-3 to TRBJ1-2; D may be TRBD1 (5 bases). The germline V gene has CDR1 LGHNA and CDR2 YSLEER. V was cut by 0 bases and J by 5 bases, with 13 bases left in between. This CDR3 is 15 amino acids long. The CDR3: CASSQDPDREYGYTF. CDR3 in DNA: TGCGCCAGCAGCCAAGATCCAGACAGAGAATATGGCTACACCTTC.

The chain carries TRBV9 and TRBJ2-2; D is undetermined. The germline CDR1 and CDR2 sequences are SGDLS and YYNGEE. The CDR3 sequence is 14 residues long. V was cut by 1 base and J by 1 base, with 5 bases left in between. CDR3 DNA sequence: TGTGCCAGCAGCGTAAACTGGAACACCGGGGAGCTGTTTTTT. It is translated as CASSVNWNTGELFF.

This rearrangement joins TRBV6-5 to TRBJ1-4; weak D call: TRBD1 (5 bases). Trimming left V 0 bases short and J 8 bases short, with 16 bases between. Germline values: CDR1 MNHEY, CDR2 SVGAGI. The CDR3 length is 16 residues. CDR3 protein: CASSYSLRGVEEKLFF. In DNA form, the CDR3 reads TGTGCCAGCAGTTACTCACTCCGGGGGGTTGAAGAAAAACTGTTTTTT.

J is TRBJ2-1 and V is TRBV11-2, with D maybe TRBD1 (6 bases). V gave up 4 bases and J gave up 9 bases, with 13 bases separating them. Germline-derived CDR1 and CDR2 are SGHAT and FQNNGV. The CDR3 runs to 13 residues. The CDR3 DNA reads as TGTGCCAGCAGCTGGACAGCCGATGGTGAGCAGTTCTTC. Its translation: CASSWTADGEQFF.

V gene TRBV9 combines with J gene TRBJ2-5; 13 bases fit TRBD2. CDR3 length: 16 amino acids. J gave up 5 bases and V 3 bases, and 7 bases lay outside the gene matches. Per germline, CDR1 SGDLS and CDR2 YYNGEE. The CDR3 is CASSAGLAGAGETQYF. The CDR3 DNA is TGTGCCAGCAGCGCCGGACTAGCGGGAGCGGGGGAGACCCAGTACTTC.

V usage is TRBV11-3 and J usage is TRBJ2-3, with 10 positions matching TRBD2. This CDR3 is built from 16 residues. The ends lost 8 bases at V and 0 bases at J; junction bases unmatched: 8. Germline CDR1 SGHNT, CDR2 YENEEA. The CDR3 DNA sequence: TGTGCCAGCGGGCAGAGGACTAGCGGAAGCACAGATACGCAGTATTTT. Translating gives CASGQRTSGSTDTQYF.

V gene TRBV6-5 combines with J gene TRBJ1-2, with 9 bases lining up with TRBD1. In germline, CDR1 is MNHEY, CDR2 SVGAGI. Unmatched junction bases numbered 14, after V lost 8 bases and J lost 7 bases. The CDR3 is made up of 15 amino acids. CDR3 sequence reads: CASSESRTGVGGYTF. CDR3 sequence (DNA): TGTGCCAGCTCCGAATCTCGGACAGGGGTGGGTGGCTACACCTTC.

This chain joins TRBV24-1 and TRBJ1-2; tentatively, D is TRBD1 (5 bases). This CDR3 region has 15 residues. Germline CDR1 reads KGHDR; CDR2 reads SFDVKD. The V and J ends lost 0 bases and 6 bases respectively, with 13 bases between them. The CDR3 DNA sequence: TGTGCCACCAGTGATTTGAAGCAGGGCTTCCATGGCTACACCTTC. Its protein product is CATSDLKQGFHGYTF.

The rearrangement joins TRBV7-2 to TRBJ2-2; 10 positions match TRBD1. The CDR3 is 16 residues long. V dropped 6 bases and J dropped 1; count of bases not matched to a gene: 5. CDR1 is SGHTA and CDR2 is FQGNSA in the germline V gene. In nucleotides, the CDR3 is TGTGCCAGCAGTTCCCGGACAGGGGGGAACACCGGGGAGCTGTTTTTT. It specifies CASSSRTGGNTGELFF.

This rearrangement joins TRBV2 to TRBJ2-7; 7 bases are a match to TRBD1. Germline values: CDR1 SNHLY, CDR2 FYNNEI. The length of the CDR3 is 12 residues. For the CDR3, the DNA is TGTGCTCATTCAGGGGGCTCCTACGAGCAGTACTTC. This sequence encodes CAHSGGSYEQYF.

This rearrangement joins TRBV9 to TRBJ1-3, with a weak D call TRBD1 (5 bases). With 3 bases removed from V and 0 bases from J, the gap between germline ends came to 13 bases. The CDR3 has 16 amino acids. From germline, CDR1 is SGDLS and CDR2 YYNGEE. Here the CDR3 reads CASSARSGLSGNTIYF. Here the CDR3 DNA reads TGTGCCAGCAGCGCCAGATCGGGACTCTCTGGAAACACCATATATTTT.

The rearrangement uses TRBV27 and TRBJ1-1, with a possible D match to TRBD1 (6 bases). This CDR3 is 19 amino acids long. Trimming took 3 bases from V and 1 from J, leaving 24 bases between them. Germline V gene sequence: CDR1 MNHEY, CDR2 SMNVEV (reference sequence). The CDR3 region is CASSLVGLGTKYANTEAFF. CDR3 sequence (DNA): TGTGCCAGCAGTTTGGTGGGGCTCGGGACAAAATACGCGAACACTGAAGCTTTCTTT.